One and the same sample provided the 27 T cell receptor beta chains below, sequenced in a study of cytomegalovirus exposure and HLA in healthy donors. PCR used 60 Vbeta primers and 13 Jbeta primers. Measured with immunoSEQ multiplex PCR; TCRdb has only the in-frame clones, and not every one. The table has under 250,000 clones, 70% to 90% seen once. The specimen sequenced was PBMCs. The receptor set was obtained from a woman between 45 and 60 years old in good health and CMV-seronegative.

Worth noting for this clone: A read error may account for a junction end that differs from germline. V gene TRBV7-9 combines with J gene TRBJ2-1; 10 bases map to TRBD2. Germline V gives CDR1 SEHNR, CDR2 FQNEAQ (reference sequence). This CDR3 has 16 amino acids. CDR3 sequence: CSSSLRRTSGYNEQFF. The CDR3, as DNA: TGTTCCAGCAGCCTCCGGAGGACTAGCGGCTACAATGAGCAGTTCTTC.

This clone appeared once. In DNA form, the CDR3 reads TGTGCCAGCAGCATACTAGCGGGGGGGGAGCAGTTCTTC. Translating it yields CASSILAGGEQFF. The rearrangement links TRBV5-4 to TRBJ2-1; 13 nucleotides line up with TRBD2. CDR3 length: 13 amino acids. The V gene end was trimmed by 4 bases and the J gene end by 10 bases; junction bases not matched to a gene: 2. In germline, CDR1 is SGHNT, CDR2 YYREEE (reference sequence).

The CDR3 protein is CASSLVVTGGSEQYF. Written as DNA, the CDR3 is TGTGCCAGCAGCTTAGTGGTGACAGGGGGCAGCGAGCAGTACTTC. J is TRBJ2-7 and V is TRBV7-2; TRBD1 aligns across 10 bases. The germline V gene has CDR1 SGHTA and CDR2 FQGNSA. The CDR3 totals 15 residues. J gave up 6 bases and V 1 base, and 6 bases lay outside the gene matches.

The chain carries TRBV6-6 and TRBJ1-4; TRBD1 matches 7 bases. The CDR3 is made up of 16 amino acids. Germline loops: CDR1 MNHNY, CDR2 SVGAGI (reference sequence). The ends lost 0 bases at V and 4 bases at J; junction bases unmatched: 5. CDR3 DNA: TGTGCCAGCAGTTACTCCAAGGGGACAGTTAATGAAAAACTGTTTTTT. It yields the protein CASSYSKGTVNEKLFF.

The genes are TRBV11-2 and TRBJ1-1; TRBD1 aligns across 9 bases. The length of the CDR3 is 16 residues. V shed 1 base and J 0 bases; nucleotides not matched to a gene: 3. CDR1 and CDR2 (germline): SGHAT, FQNNGV. CDR3 in DNA: TGTGCCAGCAGCTTAGCAGGACAGGGGTTGAACACTGAAGCTTTCTTT. This gives the protein CASSLAGQGLNTEAFF.

The chain uses TRBV6-1 and TRBJ1-5; 8 nucleotides line up with TRBD1. V was clipped by 6 bases and J by 7 bases; unmatched bases: 11. Germline V gives CDR1 MNHNS, CDR2 SASEGT. The CDR3 runs 15 residues. The CDR3 DNA reads as TGTGCCAGCAGCTTACAGGGGGGGCTTGGGCAGCCCCAGCATTTT. This translates into CASSLQGGLGQPQHF.

CDR3 loop: CASSFPRDTGELFF. The CDR3 nucleotides are TGTGCCAGCAGTTTCCCCAGGGACACCGGGGAGCTGTTTTTT. The chain joins TRBV6-5 to TRBJ2-2; D may be TRBD1 (5 bases). Germline CDR1 reads MNHEY; CDR2 reads SVGAGI. Between the trimmed V and J ends, which lost 4 bases and 3 bases, there was a span of 9 bases. This CDR3 contains 14 residues.

The chain carries TRBV6-5 and TRBJ1-2, with a possible D match to TRBD1 (6 bases). The V and J ends lost 5 bases and 4 bases respectively, with 17 bases between them. Germline V lookup: CDR1 MNHEY, CDR2 SVGAGI. This CDR3 region has 15 residues. CDR3 amino acids: CASSTNRDRSYGYTF. In nucleotides, the CDR3 is TGTGCCAGCAGTACGAACAGGGACCGGTCCTATGGCTACACCTTC.

This clone was found once. This chain joins TRBV19 and TRBJ2-1, with TRBD2 matching over 9 bases. The CDR3 contains 16 residues. Germline CDR1 LNHDA, CDR2 SQIVND (reference sequence). Trimming at V came to 0 bases and at J to 4 bases, leaving 4 bases not matched to a gene. For the CDR3, the DNA is TGTGCCAGTAGTATAGATCGAGCGGGAGGTTACAATGAGCAGTTCTTC. Its protein is CASSIDRAGGYNEQFF.

The chain couples TRBV19 to TRBJ2-1, with TRBD2 identical over 7 bases. This CDR3 has 14 amino acids. The V segment lost 7 bases and the J segment 3 bases; nucleotides outside the gene matches: 6. Germline CDR1 LNHDA, CDR2 SQIVND (reference sequence). This CDR3 reads CASTAGVGYNEQFF. CDR3 DNA sequence: TGTGCCAGTACTGCGGGAGTCGGCTACAATGAGCAGTTCTTC.

The chain has TRBV19 and TRBJ1-4, with a weak D call TRBD1 (5 bases). The CDR3 is 16 amino acids. V lost 3 bases and J lost 3, with 14 bases in between. CDR1 and CDR2 (germline): LNHDA, SQIVND (reference sequence). CDR3 loop: CASSITDSSPNEKLFF. The CDR3 nucleotides read TGTGCCAGTAGTATTACTGACAGCTCGCCTAATGAAAAACTGTTTTTT.

The rearrangement uses TRBV28 and TRBJ2-7; 11 bases line up with TRBD2. Trimming cost V 5 bases and J 6 bases; bases outside gene matches: 9. This CDR3 is 15 amino acids long. Germline CDR1 and CDR2: MDHEN and SYDVKM. CDR3 protein: CASSPLAGVLREQYF. Written as DNA, the CDR3 is TGTGCCAGCAGTCCACTAGCGGGAGTACTTCGCGAGCAGTACTTC.

V gene TRBV5-1 combines with J gene TRBJ2-3; 8 bases are a match to TRBD2. Germline lookup yields CDR1 SGHRS and CDR2 YFSETQ. This CDR3 is 16 amino acids long. V lost 4 bases, J lost 0 bases, and 7 bases stayed unmatched. In nucleotides, the CDR3 is TGCGCCAGCAGCCCGGGGACTAGTGCTAGCACAGATACGCAGTATTTT. Its translation: CASSPGTSASTDTQYF.

The chain combines TRBV28 with TRBJ1-1, with 9 bases aligning to TRBD1. The length of the CDR3 is 15 residues. Germline CDR1 is MDHEN and CDR2 is SYDVKM. Losses at the gene ends were 5 bases for V and 0 bases for J; bases not matched to a gene: 4. The CDR3 sequence is CASSPRTGVNTEAFF. In DNA, the CDR3 is TGTGCCAGCAGTCCCCGGACAGGGGTGAACACTGAAGCTTTCTTT. Filled out from reference TRBV28 and TRBJ1-1, the complete variable domain reads DVKVTQSSRYLVKRTGEKVFLECVQDMDHENMFWYRQDPGLGLRLIYFSYDVKMKEKGDIPEGYSVSREKKERFSLILESASTNQTSMYLCASSPRTGVNTEAFFGQGTRLTVV.

This rearrangement joins TRBV4-3 to TRBJ1-3, with D possibly being TRBD1 (6 bases). Germline values: CDR1 LGHNA, CDR2 YSLEER. The CDR3 is 17 amino acids. V was shortened by 2 bases and J by 0 bases, with 14 bases between the two germline ends. The CDR3 is CASSQWTGTSSGNTIYF. In DNA, the CDR3 is TGCGCCAGCAGCCAATGGACGGGGACAAGCTCTGGAAACACCATATATTTT.

V is TRBV27 and J is TRBJ2-7; TRBD1 might be the D (6 bases). Between the trimmed V and J ends, which lost 5 bases and 0 bases, there was a span of 14 bases. Germline V gene data show CDR1 as MNHEY and CDR2 as SMNVEV (reference sequence). The CDR3 sequence is 15 residues long. CDR3 loop: CASSIKGGFSYEQYF. The CDR3 DNA reads TGTGCCAGCAGTATCAAAGGGGGTTTCTCCTACGAGCAGTACTTC.

The chain employs TRBV11-3 and TRBJ2-1, with 14 bases aligning to TRBD2. J gave up 6 bases and V 5 bases, and 6 bases lay outside the gene matches. The CDR3 has 16 residues. Per the germline V gene, CDR1 is SGHNT and CDR2 is YENEEA. For the CDR3, the DNA is TGTGCCAGCAGCCCTCGACTAGCGGGAGGGGGCAATGAGCAGTTCTTC. It yields the protein CASSPRLAGGGNEQFF.

The chain is built from TRBV4-1 and TRBJ2-5; 8 nucleotides line up with TRBD2. The tail of the sequence fits TRBJ2-7 better, so the J call may be wrong. The CDR3 contains 15 residues. Germline V CDR1 and CDR2: MGHRA, YSYEKL. CDR3 DNA: TGCGCCAGCAGCCAAGACCTAGCGGGTACCTACGAGCAGTACTTC. Protein: CASSQDLAGTYEQYF.

The rearrangement links TRBV5-1 to TRBJ2-7, with TRBD2 matching over 13 bases. V lost 0 bases and J lost 4; bases outside the gene matches: 4. Looked up from germline, CDR1 is SGHRS and CDR2 is YFSETQ. This CDR3 comprises 16 residues. Written as DNA, the CDR3 is TGCGCCAGCAGCTTGGGTCCGGGACTAGCGGGATACGAGCAGTACTTC. Translation gives CASSLGPGLAGYEQYF.

J is TRBJ2-1 and V is TRBV5-1; D is perhaps TRBD1 (6 bases). The CDR3 sequence is 13 residues long. CDR1 and CDR2 (germline): SGHRS, YFSETQ. V gave up 2 bases and J gave up 9 bases, with 12 bases separating them. The CDR3 DNA reads TGCGCCAGCAGCTTACAGGGTACGAGTGAGCAGTTCTTC. Its protein is CASSLQGTSEQFF.

The chain employs TRBV5-1 and TRBJ2-1; 12 nucleotides line up with TRBD2. CDR1 SGHRS and CDR2 YFSETQ come from the germline V gene. The CDR3 has 16 residues. Unmatched junction bases numbered 7, after V lost 0 bases and J lost 9 bases. Here the CDR3 reads CASSLAPTSGSGEQFF. In DNA, the CDR3 is TGCGCCAGCAGCTTGGCCCCGACTAGCGGGAGTGGTGAGCAGTTCTTC. The full variable domain, with the rest looked up from reference TRBV5-1 and TRBJ2-1, is KAGVTQTPRYLIKTRGQQVTLSCSPISGHRSVSWYQQTPGQGLQFLFEYFSETQRNKGNFPGRFSGRQFSNSRSEMNVSTLELGDSALYLCASSLAPTSGSGEQFFGPGTRLTVL.

This clone was seen more than once but under ten times. The chain employs TRBV7-6 and TRBJ2-7, with D possibly TRBD2 on 6 matching bases. The V and J ends lost 5 bases and 2 bases respectively, with 10 bases between them. The germline V gene encodes CDR1 SGHVS and CDR2 FNYEAQ. This CDR3 contains 13 residues. The CDR3 DNA reads as TGTGCCAGCAGCCCGCAGCGGGCCTACGAGCAGTACTTC. Its protein product is CASSPQRAYEQYF.

V is TRBV4-2 and J is TRBJ2-5; D possibly corresponds to TRBD1 (7 bases). This CDR3 contains 18 residues. The V and J ends lost 2 bases and 5 bases respectively, with 24 bases between them. The germline V gene has CDR1 LGHNA and CDR2 YNFKEQ. CDR3 loop: CASSQPQGGGALSETQYF. Written as DNA, the CDR3 is TGTGCCAGCAGCCAACCCCAAGGAGGGGGCGCTCTCTCGGAGACCCAGTACTTC.

This CDR3 is CASSPLAGRSYNEQFF. The CDR3, as DNA: TGTGCCAGCTCCCCCCTAGCGGGACGCTCCTACAATGAGCAGTTCTTC. The chain couples TRBV18 to TRBJ2-1; 9 bases map to TRBD2. CDR1 KGHSH and CDR2 LQKENI come from the germline V gene. CDR3 size: 16 residues. The V gene end was trimmed by 6 bases and the J gene end by 0 bases; junction bases not matched to a gene: 6.

CDR3 amino acids: CASSVGQAYYGYTF. For the CDR3, the DNA is TGTGCCAGCAGTGTCGGACAGGCATACTATGGCTACACCTTC. The J gene is TRBJ1-2, the V gene TRBV6-1; 7 bases agree with TRBD1. The germline gives CDR1 MNHNS, CDR2 SASEGT. Trimming removed 4 bases from V and 3 bases from J; junction bases left unmatched: 5. The CDR3 spans 14 residues.

J is TRBJ2-7 and V is TRBV19; tentative D call: TRBD1 (5 bases). V shed 4 bases and J shed 0 bases, with 13 bases lying between them. Germline V gene lookup returns CDR1 LNHDA and CDR2 SQIVND (reference sequence). This CDR3 is 15 amino acids long. The CDR3 is CASSKTVRSSYEQYF. The CDR3 nucleotides read TGTGCCAGTAGTAAGACAGTTAGGAGCTCCTACGAGCAGTACTTC.

V is TRBV5-1 and J is TRBJ2-5, with TRBD1 matching 10 bases. The CDR3 has 13 amino acids. Germline CDR1 is SGHRS and CDR2 is YFSETQ. V was pared by 7 bases and J by 5 bases, with 5 bases of the junction left unmatched. The CDR3: CASSPDRGETQYF. CDR3 DNA: TGCGCCAGCTCCCCGGACAGGGGGGAGACCCAGTACTTC.